What follows are 14 T cell receptor beta chains derived from one specimen sequenced in a study of CD8 T cells in Susac syndrome. RNA was extracted with the RNeasy kit, and a quantity of about 0.5 to 1 ug was reverse transcribed using random hexamers. MiXCR was run by TCRdb on the immunoSEQ multiplex PCR reads, yielding one entry per CDR3 protein. The sample consists of about 85,000 distinct CDR3 sequences, over 90% of them appearing once. Sequencing was carried out using CD8+ T cells from PBMCs. Every receptor here comes from a human donor in good health.

The rearrangement uses TRBV14 and TRBJ2-1; D remains ambiguous. V lost 3 bases and J 8 bases, leaving 8 bases between the germline ends. CDR3 size: 12 residues. Germline V lookup: CDR1 SGHDN, CDR2 FVKESK. The CDR3 loop reads CASSQGSHEQFF. The CDR3 DNA follows: TGTGCCAGCAGCCAGGGATCCCATGAGCAGTTCTTC.

This chain uses TRBV20-1 with TRBJ2-7, with 8 bases fitting TRBD1. The CDR3 runs 12 residues. CDR1 and CDR2 from the germline V gene are DFQATT and SNEGSKA (reference sequence). The CDR3 is CSRDRLTYEQYF. The CDR3 nucleotides are TGCAGCCGGGACAGGCTCACCTACGAGCAGTACTTC.

The V gene is TRBV20-1, the J gene TRBJ1-2; D is unresolved. V was shortened by 5 bases and J by 4 bases, with 20 bases between the two germline ends. Germline CDR1 is DFQATT and CDR2 is SNEGSKA (reference sequence). The length of the CDR3 is 15 residues. The CDR3 loop reads CSAWAYLGQSYGYTF. CDR3 coding DNA: TGCAGTGCTTGGGCTTACCTAGGGCAGAGCTATGGCTACACCTTC.

The chain uses TRBV10-2 and TRBJ2-5; D is possibly TRBD1 (5 bases). V lost 0 bases, J lost 2 bases, and 13 bases lay in between. Germline V gives CDR1 WSHSY, CDR2 SAAADI. This CDR3 is 16 amino acids long. The DNA for the CDR3 is TGCGCCAGCAGTGAGTCGATTATGGCAGGGCAAGAGACCCAGTACTTC. Its protein is CASSESIMAGQETQYF.

The chain employs TRBV5-1 and TRBJ1-1; D remains unclear. The germline V and J ends were trimmed by 0 bases and 0 bases, with 9 bases remaining between them. This CDR3 spans 15 amino acids. From germline, CDR1 is SGHRS and CDR2 YFSETQ. This CDR3 reads CASSLARGMNTEAFF. Here the CDR3 DNA reads TGCGCCAGCAGCTTGGCCAGAGGGATGAACACTGAAGCTTTCTTT.

Only a few counts were recorded for this clonotype. This sequence joins TRBV11-2 and TRBJ1-6, with D unresolved. The ends were cut back, 1 base at V and 0 bases at J, with 10 bases in the middle. This CDR3 contains 17 residues. Per germline, CDR1 SGHAT and CDR2 FQNNGV. The CDR3 reads CASSLGLKSSYNSPLHF. The CDR3 DNA follows: TGTGCCAGCAGCTTAGGACTCAAGAGCTCCTATAATTCACCCCTCCACTTT.

The chain couples TRBV25-1 to TRBJ1-5, with no clear D. Germline values: CDR1 MGHDK, CDR2 SYGVNS. Trimming took off 7 bases at V and 4 bases at J, with 8 bases between the two ends. The CDR3 covers 12 residues. The CDR3 region is CASTTLNQPQHF. CDR3 DNA: TGTGCCAGCACCACACTTAATCAGCCCCAGCATTTT.

The chain couples TRBV15 to TRBJ2-1, with 8 nucleotides matching TRBD1. Germline V gene lookup returns CDR1 LNHNV and CDR2 YYDKDF (reference sequence). This CDR3 contains 13 residues. The J segment lost 3 bases and the V segment lost 10 bases, leaving 5 bases of the junction unmatched. The CDR3 here is CAIPGGHYNEQFF. CDR3 DNA sequence: TGTGCCATCCCAGGGGGCCACTACAATGAGCAGTTCTTC.

This clonotype was seen only a few times. The rearrangement links TRBV7-2 to TRBJ1-2; 9 bases are shared with TRBD1. V shed 1 base, J shed 9 bases, and the junction held 6 bases outside the gene matches. The germline V gene has CDR1 SGHTA and CDR2 FQGNSA. This CDR3 contains 14 residues. In DNA form, the CDR3 reads TGTGCCAGCAGCTTAGAGGGACAGGGATTACGCTACACCTTC. It is translated as CASSLEGQGLRYTF.

This chain joins TRBV12-3 or TRBV12-4 and TRBJ1-1, with 7 bases lining up with TRBD1. V trimming: 5 bases; J trimming: 6 bases; junction bases outside the gene matches: 18. The CDR3 contains 17 residues. CDR3 DNA: TGTGCCAGCAGTCCAACTCGGGACAGCCAAGAACTGGCTGAAGCTTTCTTT. It encodes CASSPTRDSQELAEAFF.

V is TRBV12-3 or TRBV12-4 and J is TRBJ1-6; D gene unclear. This CDR3 comprises 14 residues. Trimming shortened V by 6 bases and J by 3 bases, and 9 bases separated the two germline ends. The DNA of the CDR3 is TGTGCCAGCAGGCCCAAGATCTATAATTCACCCCTCCACTTT. This sequence encodes CASRPKIYNSPLHF.

This chain links TRBV6-6 with TRBJ2-7; weak D call: TRBD1 (5 bases). V was clipped by 0 bases and J by 5 bases, with 11 bases between them. CDR3 size: 14 residues. Germline V gene data show CDR1 as MNHNY and CDR2 as SVGAGI (reference sequence). The CDR3 sequence is CASSYSDSIHEQYV. The CDR3 DNA reads as TGTGCCAGCAGTTACTCCGACAGCATCCACGAGCAGTACGTC.

The gene calls are TRBV27 and TRBJ1-2; TRBD1 is a possible D gene (5 bases). This CDR3 contains 17 residues. CDR1 is MNHEY, CDR2 SMNVEV, per germline (reference sequence). The germline V and J ends were trimmed by 4 bases and 4 bases, with 22 bases remaining between them. The CDR3 coding sequence is TGTGCCAGCAGTTGGCCTTTAACAGGAGGAAGGGGCTATGGCTACACCTTC. Translating it yields CASSWPLTGGRGYGYTF.

The rearrangement uses TRBV20-1 and TRBJ2-1, with 11 bases that match TRBD2. The CDR3 covers 15 residues. V dropped 0 bases and J dropped 8; count of bases not matched to a gene: 6. Germline V gene sequence: CDR1 DFQATT, CDR2 SNEGSKA (reference sequence). The CDR3 loop reads CSARDSLAGDHEQFF. As DNA, the CDR3 is TGCAGTGCTAGAGATTCACTAGCGGGAGACCATGAGCAGTTCTTC.